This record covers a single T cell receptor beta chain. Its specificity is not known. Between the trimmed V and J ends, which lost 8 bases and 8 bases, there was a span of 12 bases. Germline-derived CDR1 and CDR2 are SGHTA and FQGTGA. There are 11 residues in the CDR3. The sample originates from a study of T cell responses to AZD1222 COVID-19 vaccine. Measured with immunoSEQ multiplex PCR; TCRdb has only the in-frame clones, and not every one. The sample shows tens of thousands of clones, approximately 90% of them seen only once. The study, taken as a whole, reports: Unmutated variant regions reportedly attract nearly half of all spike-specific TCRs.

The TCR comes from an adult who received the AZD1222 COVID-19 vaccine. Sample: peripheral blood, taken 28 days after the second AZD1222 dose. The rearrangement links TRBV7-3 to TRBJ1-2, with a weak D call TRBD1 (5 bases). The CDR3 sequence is CASPGRWGYTF. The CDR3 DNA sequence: TGTGCCAGCCCAGGGCGGTGGGGCTACACCTTC. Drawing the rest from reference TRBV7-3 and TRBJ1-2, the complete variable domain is GAGVSQTPSNKVTEKGKYVELRCDPISGHTALYWYRQSLGQGPEFLIYFQGTGAADDSGLPNDRFFAVRPEGSVSTLKIQRTERGDSAVYLCASPGRWGYTFGSGTRLTVV.